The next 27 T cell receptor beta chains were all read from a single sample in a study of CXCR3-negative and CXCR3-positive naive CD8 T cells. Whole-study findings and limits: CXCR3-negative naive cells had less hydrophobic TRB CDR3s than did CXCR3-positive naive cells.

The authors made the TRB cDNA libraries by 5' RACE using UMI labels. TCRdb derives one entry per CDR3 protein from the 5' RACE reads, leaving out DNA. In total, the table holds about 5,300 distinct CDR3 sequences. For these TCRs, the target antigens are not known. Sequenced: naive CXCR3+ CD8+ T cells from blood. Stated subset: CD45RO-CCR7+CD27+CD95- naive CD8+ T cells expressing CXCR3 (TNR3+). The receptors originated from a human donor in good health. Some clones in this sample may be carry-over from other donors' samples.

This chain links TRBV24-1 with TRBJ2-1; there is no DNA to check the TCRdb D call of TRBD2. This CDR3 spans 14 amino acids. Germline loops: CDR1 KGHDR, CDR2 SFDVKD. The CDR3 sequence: CATSDASVDNEQFF.

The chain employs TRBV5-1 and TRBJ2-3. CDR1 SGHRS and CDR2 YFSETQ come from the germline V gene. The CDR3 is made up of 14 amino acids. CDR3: CASSLKVESDTQYF. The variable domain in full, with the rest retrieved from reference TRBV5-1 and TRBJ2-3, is KAGVTQTPRYLIKTRGQQVTLSCSPISGHRSVSWYQQTPGQGLQFLFEYFSETQRNKGNFPGRFSGRQFSNSRSEMNVSTLELGDSALYLCASSLKVESDTQYFGPGTRLTVL.

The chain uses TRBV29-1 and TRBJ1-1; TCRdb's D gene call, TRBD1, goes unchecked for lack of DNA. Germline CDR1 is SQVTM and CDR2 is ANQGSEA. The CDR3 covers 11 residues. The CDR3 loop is CSDGAGTEAFF.

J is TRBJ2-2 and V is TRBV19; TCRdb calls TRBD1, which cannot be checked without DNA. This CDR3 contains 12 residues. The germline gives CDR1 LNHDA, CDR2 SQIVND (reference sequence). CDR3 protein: CASSVWAGELFF.

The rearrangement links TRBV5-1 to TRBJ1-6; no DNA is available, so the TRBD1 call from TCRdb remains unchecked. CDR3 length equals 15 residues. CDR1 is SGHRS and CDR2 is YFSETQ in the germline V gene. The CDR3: CASSLVAGGRSPLHF.

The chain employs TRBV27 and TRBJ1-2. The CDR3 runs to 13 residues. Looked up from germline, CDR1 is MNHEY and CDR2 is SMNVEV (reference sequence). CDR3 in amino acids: CASSFGLGYGYTF.

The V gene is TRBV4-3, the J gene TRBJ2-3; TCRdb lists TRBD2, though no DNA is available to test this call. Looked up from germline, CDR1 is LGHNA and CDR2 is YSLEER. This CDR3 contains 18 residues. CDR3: CASSQDHVAGVVADTQYF.

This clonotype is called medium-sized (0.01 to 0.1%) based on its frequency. Here the CDR3 reads CSARAPDSSISPGGTQYF. The chain combines TRBV20-1 with TRBJ2-3; TCRdb's assignment of TRBD2 cannot be checked, as there is no DNA. Germline V CDR1 and CDR2: DFQATT, SNEGSKA (reference sequence). The CDR3 contains 18 residues.

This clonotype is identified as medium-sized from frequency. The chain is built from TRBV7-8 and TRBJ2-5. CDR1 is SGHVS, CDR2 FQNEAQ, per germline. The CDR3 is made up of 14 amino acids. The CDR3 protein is CASSTETGFETQYF. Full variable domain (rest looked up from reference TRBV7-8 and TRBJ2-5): GAGVSQSPRYKVAKRGQDVALRCDPISGHVSLFWYQQALGQGPEFLTYFQNEAQLDKSGLPSDRFFAERPEGSVSTLKIQRTQQEDSAVYLCASSTETGFETQYFGPGTRLLVL.

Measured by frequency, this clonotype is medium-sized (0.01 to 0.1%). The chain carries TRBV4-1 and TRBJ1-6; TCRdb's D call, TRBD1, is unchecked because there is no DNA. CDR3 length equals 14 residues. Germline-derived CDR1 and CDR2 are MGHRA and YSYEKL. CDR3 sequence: CASSPWTGGSPLHF.

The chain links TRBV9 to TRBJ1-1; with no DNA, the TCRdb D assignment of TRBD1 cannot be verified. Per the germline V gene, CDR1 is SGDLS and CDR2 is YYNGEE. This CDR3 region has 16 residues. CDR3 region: CASSRRPGQMNTEAFF.

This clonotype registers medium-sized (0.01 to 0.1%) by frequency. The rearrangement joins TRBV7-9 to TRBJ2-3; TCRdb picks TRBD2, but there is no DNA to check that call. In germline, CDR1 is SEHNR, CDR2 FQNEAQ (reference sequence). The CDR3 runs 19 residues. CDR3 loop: CASSLWGSGLAGSRDTQYF. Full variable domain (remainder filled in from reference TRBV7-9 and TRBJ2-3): DTGVSQNPRHKITKRGQNVTFRCDPISEHNRLYWYRQTLGQGPEFLTYFQNEAQLEKSRLLSDRFSAERPKGSFSTLEIQRTEQGDSAMYLCASSLWGSGLAGSRDTQYFGPGTRLTVL.

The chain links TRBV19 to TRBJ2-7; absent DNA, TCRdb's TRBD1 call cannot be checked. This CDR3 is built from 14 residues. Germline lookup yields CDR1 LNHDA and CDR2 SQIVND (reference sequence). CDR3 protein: CASSIRDNSYEQYF.

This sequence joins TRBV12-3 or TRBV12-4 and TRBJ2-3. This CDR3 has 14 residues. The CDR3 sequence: CASRVGSVTDTQYF.

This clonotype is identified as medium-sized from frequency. CDR3 residues: CSASLRTGGPNEQFF. The V gene is TRBV20-1, the J gene TRBJ2-1; TCRdb's D call of TRBD1 is untestable without DNA. This CDR3 is built from 15 residues. CDR1 and CDR2 (germline): DFQATT, SNEGSKA (reference sequence).

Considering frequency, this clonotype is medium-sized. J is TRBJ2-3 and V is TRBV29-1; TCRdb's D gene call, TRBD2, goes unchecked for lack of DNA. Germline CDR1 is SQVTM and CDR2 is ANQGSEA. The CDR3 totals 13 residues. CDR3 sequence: CSVAGGITDTQYF.

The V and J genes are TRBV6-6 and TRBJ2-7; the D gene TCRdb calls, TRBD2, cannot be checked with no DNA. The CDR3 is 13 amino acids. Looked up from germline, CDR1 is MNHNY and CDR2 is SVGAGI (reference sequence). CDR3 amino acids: CASRIALNYEQYF.

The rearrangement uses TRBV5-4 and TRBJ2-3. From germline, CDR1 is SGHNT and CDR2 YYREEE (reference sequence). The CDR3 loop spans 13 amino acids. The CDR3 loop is CASSPVSTDTQYF.

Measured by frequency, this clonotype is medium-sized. The CDR3: CASSPEGIDTEAFF. This chain joins TRBV5-6 and TRBJ1-1; checking the TCRdb D call of TRBD1 is not possible without DNA. CDR3 length: 14 amino acids. The germline gives CDR1 SGHDT, CDR2 YYEEEE.

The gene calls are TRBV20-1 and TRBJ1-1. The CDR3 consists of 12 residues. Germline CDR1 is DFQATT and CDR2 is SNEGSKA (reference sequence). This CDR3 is CSAEWENTEAFF.

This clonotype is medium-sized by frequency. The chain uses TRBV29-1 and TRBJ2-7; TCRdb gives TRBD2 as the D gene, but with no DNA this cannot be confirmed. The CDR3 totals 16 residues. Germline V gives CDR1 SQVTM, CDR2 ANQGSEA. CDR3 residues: CSVEWQQAGGLYEQYF.

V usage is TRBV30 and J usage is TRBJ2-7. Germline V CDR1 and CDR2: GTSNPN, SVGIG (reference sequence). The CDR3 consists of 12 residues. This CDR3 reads CAWSAQDLEQYF.

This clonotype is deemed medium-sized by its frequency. This CDR3 is CASSLIVDTQYF. This chain uses TRBV7-2 with TRBJ2-3. Per the germline V gene, CDR1 is SGHTA and CDR2 is FQGNSA. The CDR3 loop spans 12 amino acids.

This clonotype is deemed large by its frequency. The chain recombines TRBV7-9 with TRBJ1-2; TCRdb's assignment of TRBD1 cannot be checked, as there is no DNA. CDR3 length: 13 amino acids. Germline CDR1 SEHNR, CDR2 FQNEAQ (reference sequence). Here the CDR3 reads CASSVAGALGYTF. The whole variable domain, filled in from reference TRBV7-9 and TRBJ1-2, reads DTGVSQNPRHKITKRGQNVTFRCDPISEHNRLYWYRQTLGQGPEFLTYFQNEAQLEKSRLLSDRFSAERPKGSFSTLEIQRTEQGDSAMYLCASSVAGALGYTFGSGTRLTVV.

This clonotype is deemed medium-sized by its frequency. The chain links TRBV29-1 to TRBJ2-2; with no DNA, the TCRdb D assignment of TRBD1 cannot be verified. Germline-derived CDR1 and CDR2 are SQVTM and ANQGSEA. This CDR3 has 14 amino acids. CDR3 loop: CSVDGQGDTGELFF.

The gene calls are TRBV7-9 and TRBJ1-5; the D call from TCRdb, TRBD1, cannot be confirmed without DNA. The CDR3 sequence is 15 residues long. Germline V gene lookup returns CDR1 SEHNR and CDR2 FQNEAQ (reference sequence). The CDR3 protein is CASSLTGDSNQPQHF.

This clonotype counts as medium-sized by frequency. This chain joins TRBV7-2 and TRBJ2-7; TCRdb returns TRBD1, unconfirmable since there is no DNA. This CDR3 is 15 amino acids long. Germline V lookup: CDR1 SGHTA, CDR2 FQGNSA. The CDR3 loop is CASSYGQDAWYEQYF.